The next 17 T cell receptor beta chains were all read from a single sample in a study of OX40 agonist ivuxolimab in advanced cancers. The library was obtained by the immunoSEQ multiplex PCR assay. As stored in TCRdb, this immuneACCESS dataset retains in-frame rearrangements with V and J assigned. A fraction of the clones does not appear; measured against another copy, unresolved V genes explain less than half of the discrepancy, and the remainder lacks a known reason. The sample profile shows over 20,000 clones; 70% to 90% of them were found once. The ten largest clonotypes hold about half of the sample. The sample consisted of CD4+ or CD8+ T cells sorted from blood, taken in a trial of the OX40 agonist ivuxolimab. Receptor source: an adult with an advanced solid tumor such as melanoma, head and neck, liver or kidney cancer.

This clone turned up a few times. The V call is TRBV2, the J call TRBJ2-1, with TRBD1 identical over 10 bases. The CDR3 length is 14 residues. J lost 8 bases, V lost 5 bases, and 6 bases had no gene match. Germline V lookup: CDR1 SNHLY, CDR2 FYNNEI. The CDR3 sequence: CASSRTGGYDEQFF. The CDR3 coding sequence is TGTGCCAGCAGTAGGACAGGGGGTTATGATGAGCAGTTCTTC. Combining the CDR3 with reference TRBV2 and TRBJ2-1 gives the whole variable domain EPEVTQTPSHQVTQMGQEVILRCVPISNHLYFYWYRQILGQKVEFLVSFYNNEISEKSEIFDDQFSVERPDGSNFTLKIRSTKLEDSAMYFCASSRTGGYDEQFFGPGTRLTVL.

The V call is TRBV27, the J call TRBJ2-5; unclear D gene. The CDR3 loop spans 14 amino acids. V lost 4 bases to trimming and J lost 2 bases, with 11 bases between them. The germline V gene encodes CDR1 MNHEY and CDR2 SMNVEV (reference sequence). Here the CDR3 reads CASSSRLEQETQYF. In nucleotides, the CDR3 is TGTGCCAGCAGTTCCCGTCTGGAGCAAGAGACCCAGTACTTC.

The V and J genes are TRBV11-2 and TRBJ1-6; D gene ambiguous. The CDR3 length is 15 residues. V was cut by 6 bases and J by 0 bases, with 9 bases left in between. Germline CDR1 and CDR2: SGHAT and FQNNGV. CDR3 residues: CASSGRSSYNSPLHF. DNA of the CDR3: TGTGCCAGCAGTGGCCGGAGCTCCTATAATTCACCCCTCCACTTT. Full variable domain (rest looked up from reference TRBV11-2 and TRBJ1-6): EAGVAQSPRYKIIEKRQSVAFWCNPISGHATLYWYQQILGQGPKLLIQFQNNGVVDDSQLPKDRFSAERLKGVDSTLKIQPAKLEDSAVYLCASSGRSSYNSPLHFGNGTRLTVT.

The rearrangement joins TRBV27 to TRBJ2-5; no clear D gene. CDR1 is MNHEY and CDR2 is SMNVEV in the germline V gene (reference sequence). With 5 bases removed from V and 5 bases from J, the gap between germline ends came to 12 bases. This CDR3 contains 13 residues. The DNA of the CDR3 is TGTGCCAGCAGTCCTCCCTCCCAGGAGACCCAGTACTTC. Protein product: CASSPPSQETQYF.

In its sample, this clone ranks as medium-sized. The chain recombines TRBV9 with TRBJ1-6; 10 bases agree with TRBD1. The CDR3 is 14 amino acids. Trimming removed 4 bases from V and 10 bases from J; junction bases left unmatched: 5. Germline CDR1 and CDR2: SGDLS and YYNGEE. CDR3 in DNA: TGTGCCAGCAGCCTGGGACAGGGGAACTCACCCCTCCACTTT. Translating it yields CASSLGQGNSPLHF. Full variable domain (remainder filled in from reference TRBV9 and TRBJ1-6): DSGVTQTPKHLITATGQRVTLRCSPRSGDLSVYWYQQSLDQGLQFLIQYYNGEERAKGNILERFSAQQFPDLHSELNLSSLELGDSALYFCASSLGQGNSPLHFGNGTRLTVT.

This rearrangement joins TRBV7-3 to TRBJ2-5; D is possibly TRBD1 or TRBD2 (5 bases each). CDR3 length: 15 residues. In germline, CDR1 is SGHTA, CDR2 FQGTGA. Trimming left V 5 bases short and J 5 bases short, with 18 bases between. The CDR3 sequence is CASSVSGTRRETQYF. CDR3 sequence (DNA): TGTGCCAGCAGCGTTTCCGGGACCCGCAGGGAGACCCAGTACTTC.

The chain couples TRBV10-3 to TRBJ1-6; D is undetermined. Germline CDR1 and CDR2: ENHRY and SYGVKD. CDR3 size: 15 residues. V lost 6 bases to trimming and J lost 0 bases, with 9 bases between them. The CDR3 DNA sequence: TGTGCCATCAGCGACGGGAGCTCCTATAATTCACCCCTCCACTTT. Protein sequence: CAISDGSSYNSPLHF.

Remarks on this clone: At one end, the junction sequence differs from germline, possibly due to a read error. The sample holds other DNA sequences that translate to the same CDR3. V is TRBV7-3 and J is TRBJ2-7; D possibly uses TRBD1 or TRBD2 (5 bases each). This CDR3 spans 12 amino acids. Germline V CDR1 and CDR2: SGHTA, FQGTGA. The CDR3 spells CASRLGPYEQYF. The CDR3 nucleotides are TGTGCCAGCAGGTTGGGACCCTACGAGCAGTATTTC.

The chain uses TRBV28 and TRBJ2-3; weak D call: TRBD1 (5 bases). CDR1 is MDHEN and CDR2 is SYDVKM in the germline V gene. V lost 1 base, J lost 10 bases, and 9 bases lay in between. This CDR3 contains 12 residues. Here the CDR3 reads CASSLLRGPQYF. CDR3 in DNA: TGTGCCAGCAGTTTATTAAGGGGCCCGCAGTATTTT.

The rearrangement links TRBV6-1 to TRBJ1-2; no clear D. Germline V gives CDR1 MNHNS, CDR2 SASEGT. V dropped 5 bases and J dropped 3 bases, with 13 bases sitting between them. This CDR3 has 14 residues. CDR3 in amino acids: CASSPTSFDYGYTF. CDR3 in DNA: TGTGCCAGCAGTCCCACCTCCTTTGACTATGGCTACACCTTC.

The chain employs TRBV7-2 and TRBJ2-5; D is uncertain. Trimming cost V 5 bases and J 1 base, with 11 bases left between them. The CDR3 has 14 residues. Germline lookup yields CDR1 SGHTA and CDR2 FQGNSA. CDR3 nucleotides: TGTGCCAGCAGCCGCGGCGTTTTCCAAGAGACCCAGTACTTC. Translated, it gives CASSRGVFQETQYF. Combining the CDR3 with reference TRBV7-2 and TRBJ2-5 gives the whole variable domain GAGVSQSPSNKVTEKGKDVELRCDPISGHTALYWYRQSLGQGLEFLIYFQGNSAPDKSGLPSDRFSAERTGGSVSTLTIQRTQQEDSAVYLCASSRGVFQETQYFGPGTRLLVL.

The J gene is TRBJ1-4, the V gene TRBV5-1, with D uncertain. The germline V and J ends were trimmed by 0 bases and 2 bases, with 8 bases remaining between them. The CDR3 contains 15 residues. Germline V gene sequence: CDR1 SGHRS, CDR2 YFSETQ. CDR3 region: CASSLAPTTNEKLFF. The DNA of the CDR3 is TGCGCCAGCAGCTTGGCTCCAACTACTAATGAAAAACTGTTTTTT.

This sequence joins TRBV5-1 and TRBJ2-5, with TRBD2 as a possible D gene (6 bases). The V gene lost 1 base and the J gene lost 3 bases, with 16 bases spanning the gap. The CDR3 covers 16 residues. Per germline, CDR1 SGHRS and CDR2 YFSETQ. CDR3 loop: CASSLLGGALKETQYF. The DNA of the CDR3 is TGCGCCAGCAGCTTGCTGGGCGGGGCACTTAAAGAGACCCAGTACTTC.

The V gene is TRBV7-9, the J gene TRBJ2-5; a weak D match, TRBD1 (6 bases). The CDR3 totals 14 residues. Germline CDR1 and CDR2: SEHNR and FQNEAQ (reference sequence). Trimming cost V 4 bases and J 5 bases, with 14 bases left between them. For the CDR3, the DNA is TGTGCCAGCAGCTACCCGCCTCAGGGGGAGACCCAGTACTTC. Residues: CASSYPPQGETQYF.

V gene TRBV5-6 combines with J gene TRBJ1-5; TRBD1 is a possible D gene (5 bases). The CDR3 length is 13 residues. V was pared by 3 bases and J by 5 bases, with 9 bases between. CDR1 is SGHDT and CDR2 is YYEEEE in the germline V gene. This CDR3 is CASSWRGYQPQHF. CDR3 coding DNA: TGTGCCAGCAGCTGGCGGGGGTATCAGCCCCAGCATTTT. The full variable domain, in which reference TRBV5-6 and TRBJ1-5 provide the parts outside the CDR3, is DAGVTQSPTHLIKTRGQQVTLRCSPKSGHDTVSWYQQALGQGPQFIFQYYEEEERQRGNFPDRFSGHQFPNYSSELNVNALLLGDSALYLCASSWRGYQPQHFGDGTRLSIL.

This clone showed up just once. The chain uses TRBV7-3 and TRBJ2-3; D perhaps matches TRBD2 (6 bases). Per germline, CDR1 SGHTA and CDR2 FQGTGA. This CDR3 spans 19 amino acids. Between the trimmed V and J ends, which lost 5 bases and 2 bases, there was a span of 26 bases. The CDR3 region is CASSLEVVIGREVTDTQYF. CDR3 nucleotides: TGTGCCAGCAGCCTGGAGGTGGTCATTGGGCGGGAAGTCACAGATACGCAGTATTTT.

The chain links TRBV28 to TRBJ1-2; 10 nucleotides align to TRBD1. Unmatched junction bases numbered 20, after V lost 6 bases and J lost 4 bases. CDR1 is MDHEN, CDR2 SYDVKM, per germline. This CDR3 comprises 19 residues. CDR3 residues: CASRRPRRDRGFPSYGYTF. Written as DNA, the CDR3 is TGTGCCAGCAGACGCCCTCGCCGGGACAGGGGATTCCCCTCCTATGGCTACACCTTC.